This TCR beta chain was captured in a study of breast tumors, draining lymph nodes, adjacent tissues. Notes on the study in general: The data were judged consistent with most tumor T cells coming from lymph node and expanding in tumor. Luminal-like breast cancer showed significantly higher tumor–nontumor repertoire similarity than basal-like.

TCRdb reanalysed the multiplex PCR reads using MiXCR and keeps one entry per CDR3 protein. The table lists 100,000 or so distinct CDR3 sequences, approximately 21% of them singletons. With respect to this clonotype: Its specificity is not known.

The J segment lost 0 bases and the V segment lost 4 bases, leaving 5 bases of the junction unmatched. The CDR3 totals 16 residues. Germline V gives CDR1 SGHTS, CDR2 YDEGEE. Breast cancer patients provided tissue from their axillary draining lymph nodes. The receptor's source is a female donor with breast cancer. Some clones in this sample may be carry-over from other donors' samples. Sequencing was done on a sample of axillary lymph node tissue. V gene TRBV5-8 combines with J gene TRBJ1-4; 8 bases match TRBD1. The CDR3 loop reads CASSQGTGPTNEKLFF. The CDR3 nucleotides read TGTGCCAGCAGCCAAGGGACAGGCCCAACTAATGAAAAACTGTTTTTT.